What follows is one T cell receptor beta chain and its context. The antigen is not known. Using its own MiXCR run on the PCR reads, TCRdb lists one record per CDR3 protein. This sample has 15,000 to 20,000 distinct CDR3 sequences, with 21% found just once. This sample was taken from a study of molecular identifiers for immune sequencing clone quantification. On the study more broadly: In the replicates, RNA derived from around 18,000 or 91,000 naive CD8 cells was divided into five parts, and four were sequenced.

Findings and caveats of the study: Identical TCR molecules sharing a barcode could underestimate highly expanded clone sizes. Jurkat TCR RNA that was spiked in from one cell was reportedly detectable among some 980,000 naive cells.

Trimming took 3 bases from V and 1 from J, leaving 14 bases between them. CDR1 and CDR2 (germline): SQVTM, ANQGSEA. CDR3 length equals 15 residues. Sequencing used naive CD8+ T cells from blood, with Jurkat cell RNA spiked in. Subset defined: FACS-sorted CD8+CD4-CCR7+CD45RA+ naive T cells. This TCR derives from a human donor in good health. Some libraries in this study had Jurkat cell RNA spiked in. The chain employs TRBV29-1 and TRBJ2-3; the D gene is possibly TRBD2 (6 bases). CDR3 sequence: CSVDERASGTDTQYF. In DNA, the CDR3 is TGCAGCGTTGATGAAAGGGCTAGCGGCACAGATACGCAGTATTTT.